Following are 16 T cell receptor beta chains from one sample sequenced in a study of shared clonotypes between healthy human individuals. Sequenced by immunoSEQ multiplex PCR; TCRdb stores in-frame clones only, minus some. The table includes over a million clones, approximately 98% detected once. Sequenced material: naive CD4+ T cells sorted from blood. Subset reported: CD45RA+ positively selected. The receptors derive from a man aged 25 to 40 in good health.

The chain uses TRBV18 and TRBJ1-1; D is uncertain. V lost 4 bases and J 0 bases, leaving 12 bases between the germline ends. Germline CDR1 is KGHSH and CDR2 is LQKENI. The CDR3 extends over 15 amino acids. The CDR3 nucleotides read TGTGCCAGCTCACTGAAGGCTGATATGAACACTGAAGCTTTCTTT. Protein product: CASSLKADMNTEAFF.

The gene calls are TRBV28 and TRBJ2-7, with D perhaps TRBD1 (6 bases). Germline V gene lookup returns CDR1 MDHEN and CDR2 SYDVKM. V lost 6 bases to trimming and J lost 6 bases, with 15 bases between them. This CDR3 is built from 13 residues. The CDR3 region has the DNA TGTGCCAGCAGCCCCTTACAGGGTTCCGAGCAGTACTTC. Protein sequence: CASSPLQGSEQYF.

The rearrangement joins TRBV5-4 to TRBJ2-1; D is undetermined. V dropped 4 bases and J dropped 9 bases, with 8 bases sitting between them. The CDR3 spans 11 residues. Germline-derived CDR1 and CDR2 are SGHNT and YYREEE (reference sequence). CDR3 loop: CASSTDIEQFF. DNA for the CDR3: TGTGCCAGCAGCACCGATATTGAGCAGTTCTTC.

The chain links TRBV29-1 to TRBJ2-3, with a possible D match to TRBD1 (5 bases). The CDR3 consists of 13 residues. Germline V gives CDR1 SQVTM, CDR2 ANQGSEA. Trimming stripped 4 bases from V and 3 bases from J, with 11 bases between. CDR3 coding DNA: TGCAGCGTTGGGGGAAGACAGACAGATACGCAGTATTTT. This sequence encodes CSVGGRQTDTQYF.

The CDR3 DNA reads TGTGCCAGCAGTTACAACAGGGTCGAGGAGACCCAGTACTTC. Translated: CASSYNRVEETQYF. The chain joins TRBV6-6 to TRBJ2-5; weak D call: TRBD1 (6 bases). The CDR3 runs 14 residues. V was clipped by 2 bases and J by 5 bases, with 12 bases between them. Germline CDR1 and CDR2: MNHNY and SVGAGI (reference sequence).

The rearrangement joins TRBV28 to TRBJ2-5, with TRBD2 identical over 12 bases. After removal of 2 bases from V and 9 bases from J, the junction contained 7 bases not matched to a gene. CDR1 is MDHEN, CDR2 SYDVKM, per germline. This CDR3 spans 15 amino acids. The CDR3: CASSLGPGLAGSQYF. In DNA form, the CDR3 reads TGTGCCAGCAGTTTAGGTCCGGGACTAGCGGGTTCCCAGTACTTC.

The V call is TRBV5-1, the J call TRBJ1-3; possibly TRBD1 for D (5 bases). Trimming shortened V by 4 bases and J by 1 base, and 9 bases separated the two germline ends. Germline loops: CDR1 SGHRS, CDR2 YFSETQ. The length of the CDR3 is 14 residues. CDR3 residues: CASSKEGSGNTIYF. For the CDR3, the DNA is TGCGCCAGCAGCAAAGAGGGGTCTGGAAACACCATATATTTT.

The gene calls are TRBV18 and TRBJ2-7; the match to TRBD2 covers 8 bases. This CDR3 contains 15 residues. With V trimmed by 6 bases and J by 0 bases, 7 bases remained unmatched. Germline lookup yields CDR1 KGHSH and CDR2 LQKENI. The CDR3 here is CASSPIAGYSYEQYF. The CDR3 nucleotides read TGTGCCAGCTCGCCTATAGCGGGGTACTCCTACGAGCAGTACTTC.

J is TRBJ2-3 and V is TRBV6-1, with TRBD1 matching over 9 bases. V lost 8 bases and J lost 7; bases outside the gene matches: 10. Per the germline V gene, CDR1 is MNHNS and CDR2 is SASEGT. The CDR3 consists of 14 residues. The CDR3 DNA reads TGTGCCAGCTCACCGGGACAGGGTTGGAATACGCAGTATTTT. Amino acids: CASSPGQGWNTQYF.

The chain carries TRBV20-1 and TRBJ1-1; D ambiguous. This CDR3 spans 11 amino acids. V shed 4 bases and J shed 3 bases, with 6 bases lying between them. In germline, CDR1 is DFQATT, CDR2 SNEGSKA (reference sequence). This CDR3 is CSAKWDTEAFF. The CDR3 nucleotides are TGCAGTGCTAAGTGGGACACTGAAGCTTTCTTT.

This clone was picked up a small number of times. The V and J genes are TRBV7-2 and TRBJ2-5; 8 bases align to TRBD1. Germline CDR1 is SGHTA and CDR2 is FQGNSA. This CDR3 is built from 15 residues. Trimming at V came to 5 bases and at J to 3 bases, leaving 8 bases not matched to a gene. The CDR3 here is CASSPRTGSEETQYF. For the CDR3, the DNA is TGTGCCAGCAGCCCGCGGACAGGGTCTGAAGAGACCCAGTACTTC.

The chain recombines TRBV18 with TRBJ2-7; no definite D call. The V and J ends lost 3 bases and 1 base respectively, with 13 bases between them. CDR3 length: 15 amino acids. CDR1 and CDR2 (germline): KGHSH, LQKENI. DNA of the CDR3: TGTGCCAGCTCACCCCTGGACGTCCCGTCCTACGAGCAGTACTTC. Its translation is CASSPLDVPSYEQYF.

V and J are TRBV29-1 and TRBJ2-1, with D perhaps assigned TRBD1 or TRBD2 (5 bases each). V was clipped by 0 bases and J by 0 bases, with 12 bases between them. This CDR3 is built from 16 residues. Germline assignment: CDR1 SQVTM and CDR2 ANQGSEA. The CDR3 DNA sequence: TGCAGCGTTGAAGATCCCGGGGCCTACTCCTACAATGAGCAGTTCTTC. It is translated as CSVEDPGAYSYNEQFF.

This clone was found once. Within the sample, other DNA sequences also encode this same CDR3. The chain employs TRBV27 and TRBJ2-5, with 8 bases fitting TRBD2. Germline CDR1 is MNHEY and CDR2 is SMNVEV (reference sequence). With 2 bases clipped from V and 5 bases from J, the junction kept 4 bases outside the gene matches. The CDR3 contains 14 residues. CDR3 in DNA: TGTGCCAGCAGTTTACTGGCGGGAGGCGAGACCCAGTACTTC. The encoded protein is CASSLLAGGETQYF.

The chain is built from TRBV11-3 and TRBJ2-1; 10 bases align to TRBD1. After removal of 6 bases from V and 15 bases from J, the junction contained 8 bases not matched to a gene. The CDR3 loop spans 12 amino acids. Germline values: CDR1 SGHNT, CDR2 YENEEA. DNA of the CDR3: TGTGCCAGCAGTTTTGGGACAGGGGATCCGTTCTTC. Amino acid sequence: CASSFGTGDPFF.

For this clone: The sample carries other DNA sequences with the same CDR3. J is TRBJ1-1 and V is TRBV18; D ambiguous. There are 12 residues in the CDR3. Trimming took 2 bases from V and 3 from J, leaving 4 bases between them. Per the germline V gene, CDR1 is KGHSH and CDR2 is LQKENI. As DNA, the CDR3 is TGTGCCAGCTCACCAGGGTACACTGAAGCTTTCTTT. Translated: CASSPGYTEAFF.